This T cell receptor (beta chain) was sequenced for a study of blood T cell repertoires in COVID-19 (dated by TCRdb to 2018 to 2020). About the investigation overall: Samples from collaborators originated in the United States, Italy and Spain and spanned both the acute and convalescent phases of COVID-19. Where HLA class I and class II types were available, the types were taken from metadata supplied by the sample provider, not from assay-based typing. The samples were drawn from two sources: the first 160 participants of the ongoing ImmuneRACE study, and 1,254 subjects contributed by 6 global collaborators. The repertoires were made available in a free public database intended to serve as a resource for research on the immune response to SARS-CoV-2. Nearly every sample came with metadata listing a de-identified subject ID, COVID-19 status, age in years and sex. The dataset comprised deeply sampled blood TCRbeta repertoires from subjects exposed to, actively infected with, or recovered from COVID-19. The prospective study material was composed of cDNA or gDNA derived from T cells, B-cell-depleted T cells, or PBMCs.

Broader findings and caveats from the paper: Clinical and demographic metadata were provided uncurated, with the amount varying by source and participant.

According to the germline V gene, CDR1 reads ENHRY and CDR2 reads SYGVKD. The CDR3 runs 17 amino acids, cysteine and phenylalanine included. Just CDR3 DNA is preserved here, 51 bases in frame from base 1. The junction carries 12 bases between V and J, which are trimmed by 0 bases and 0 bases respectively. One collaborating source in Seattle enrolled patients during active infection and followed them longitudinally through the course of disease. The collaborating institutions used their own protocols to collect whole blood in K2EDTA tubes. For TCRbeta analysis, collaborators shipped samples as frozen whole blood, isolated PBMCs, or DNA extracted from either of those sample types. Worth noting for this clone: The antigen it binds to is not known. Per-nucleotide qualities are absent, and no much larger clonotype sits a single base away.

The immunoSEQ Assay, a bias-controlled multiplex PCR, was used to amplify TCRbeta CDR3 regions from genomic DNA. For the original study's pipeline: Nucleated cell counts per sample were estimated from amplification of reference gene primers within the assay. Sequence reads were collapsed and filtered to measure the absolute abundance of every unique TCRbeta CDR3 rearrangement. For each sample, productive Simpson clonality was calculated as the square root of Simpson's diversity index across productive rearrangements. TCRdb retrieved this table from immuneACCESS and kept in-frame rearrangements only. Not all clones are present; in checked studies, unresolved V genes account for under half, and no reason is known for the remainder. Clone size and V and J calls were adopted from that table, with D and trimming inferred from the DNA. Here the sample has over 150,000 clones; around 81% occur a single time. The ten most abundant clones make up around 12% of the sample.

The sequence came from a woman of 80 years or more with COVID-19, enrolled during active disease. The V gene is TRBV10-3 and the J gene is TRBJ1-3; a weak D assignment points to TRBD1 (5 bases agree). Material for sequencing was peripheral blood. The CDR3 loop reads CAISESGGAVSGNTIYF. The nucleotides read TGTGCCATCAGTGAGTCGGGTGGGGCAGTCTCTGGAAACACCATATATTTT.